What follows describes a single T cell receptor beta chain. Its antigen is unidentified. TCRalpha and TCRbeta libraries used 5'RACE with constant-segment primers and UMIs. Using its own MiXCR run on the 5' RACE reads, TCRdb lists one record per CDR3 protein. The data contain roughly 170,000 distinct CDR3 sequences, less than 20% of them singletons. This record belongs to a study of T-cell memory formation after mild COVID-19. Study outcomes and limitations: Pre-infection memory already had some responding clones, implying cross-reactive memory joined. For contracting clones, CD4+ ones sat mainly in CM and EM, CD8+ in EMRA. Unconfirmed was the SARS-CoV-2 specificity of second-wave clones that peaked on day 37.

The CDR3 spans 12 residues. CDR1 is SGHAT and CDR2 is FQNNGV in the germline V gene. Between the trimmed V and J ends, which lost 9 bases and 4 bases, there was a span of 12 bases. This sequence joins TRBV11-2 and TRBJ1-2; D may be TRBD1 (5 bases). What was sequenced was PBMCs or a T cell subset sorted from them (not recorded which). The TCR sequence derives from a man younger than 35 who had mild COVID-19 (a few samples of this study predate the infection). Cell type and time point are not known. The CDR3 DNA reads as TGTGCCAGTGGCTTTCAGGGCTATGGCTACACCTTC. Its translation: CASGFQGYGYTF.